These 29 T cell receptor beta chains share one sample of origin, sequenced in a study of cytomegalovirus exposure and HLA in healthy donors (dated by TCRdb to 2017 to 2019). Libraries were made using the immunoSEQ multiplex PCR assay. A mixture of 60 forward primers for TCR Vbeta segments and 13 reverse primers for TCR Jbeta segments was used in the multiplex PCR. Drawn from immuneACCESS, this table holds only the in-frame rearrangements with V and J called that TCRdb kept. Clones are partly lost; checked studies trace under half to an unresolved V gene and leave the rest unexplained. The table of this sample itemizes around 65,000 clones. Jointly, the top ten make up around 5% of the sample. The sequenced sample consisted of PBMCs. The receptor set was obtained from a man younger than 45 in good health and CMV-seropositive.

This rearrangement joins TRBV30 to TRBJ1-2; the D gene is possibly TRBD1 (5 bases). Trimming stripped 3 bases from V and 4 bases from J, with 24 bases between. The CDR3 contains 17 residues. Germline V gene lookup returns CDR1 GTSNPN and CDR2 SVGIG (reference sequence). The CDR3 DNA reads TGTGCCTGGAGGGCCGGGACTTTCGTAGGGGACGGCTATGGCTACACCTTC. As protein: CAWRAGTFVGDGYGYTF.

The chain's CDR3 is CASNSPTSGTDNEQFF. The CDR3 nucleotides read TGTGCCAGCAATAGCCCGACTAGCGGGACCGACAATGAGCAGTTCTTC. The chain employs TRBV28 and TRBJ2-1, with 11 bases identical to TRBD2. The CDR3 extends over 16 amino acids. Germline loops: CDR1 MDHEN, CDR2 SYDVKM. Trimming removed 7 bases from V and 5 bases from J; junction bases left unmatched: 10.

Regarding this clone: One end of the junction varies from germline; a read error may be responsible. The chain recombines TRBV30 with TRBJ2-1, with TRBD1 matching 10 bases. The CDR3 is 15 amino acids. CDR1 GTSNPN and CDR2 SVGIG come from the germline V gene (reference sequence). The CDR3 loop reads CAGSVWTGGYNEQFF. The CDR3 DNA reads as TGTGCCGGGAGTGTATGGACAGGGGGCTACAATGAGCAGTTCTTC.

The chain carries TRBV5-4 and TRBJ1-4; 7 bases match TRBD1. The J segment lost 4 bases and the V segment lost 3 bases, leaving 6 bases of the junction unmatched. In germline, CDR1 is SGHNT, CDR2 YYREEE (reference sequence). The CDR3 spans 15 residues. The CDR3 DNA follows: TGTGCCAGCAGCTCAAAGACAGGGCTTAATGAAAAACTGTTTTTT. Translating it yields CASSSKTGLNEKLFF.

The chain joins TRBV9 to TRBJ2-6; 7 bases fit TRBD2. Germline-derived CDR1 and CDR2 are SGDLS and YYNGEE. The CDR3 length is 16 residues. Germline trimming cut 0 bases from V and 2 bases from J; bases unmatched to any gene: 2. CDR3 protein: CASSVEGGAGANVLTF. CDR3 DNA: TGTGCCAGCAGCGTAGAGGGAGGGGCTGGGGCCAACGTCCTGACTTTC.

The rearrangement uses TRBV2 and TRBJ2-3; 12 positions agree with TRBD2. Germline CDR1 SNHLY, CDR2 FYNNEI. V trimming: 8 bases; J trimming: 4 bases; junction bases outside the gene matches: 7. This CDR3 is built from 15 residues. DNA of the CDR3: TGTGCCAGCGGTTGGACTAGCGGGACCTCAGATACGCAGTATTTT. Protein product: CASGWTSGTSDTQYF.

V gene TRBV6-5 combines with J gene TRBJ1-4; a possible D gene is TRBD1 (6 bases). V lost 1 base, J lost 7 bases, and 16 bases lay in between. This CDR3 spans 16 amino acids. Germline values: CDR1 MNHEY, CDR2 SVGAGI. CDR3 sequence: CASSYFPGGKGEKLFF. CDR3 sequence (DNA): TGTGCCAGCAGTTACTTCCCGGGGGGCAAGGGTGAAAAACTGTTTTTT.

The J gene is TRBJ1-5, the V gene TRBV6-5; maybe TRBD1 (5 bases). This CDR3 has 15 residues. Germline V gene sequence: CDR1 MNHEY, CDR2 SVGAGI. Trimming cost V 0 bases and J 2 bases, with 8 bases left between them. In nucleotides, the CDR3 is TGTGCCAGCAGTTACTCCCTAGGGGGCAATCAGCCCCAGCATTTT. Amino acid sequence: CASSYSLGGNQPQHF.

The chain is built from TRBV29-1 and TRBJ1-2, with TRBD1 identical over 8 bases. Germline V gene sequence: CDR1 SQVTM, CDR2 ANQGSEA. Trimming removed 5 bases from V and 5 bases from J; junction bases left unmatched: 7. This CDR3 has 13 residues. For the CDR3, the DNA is TGCAGCGTTACCCCGACAGGGGTATATGGCTACACCTTC. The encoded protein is CSVTPTGVYGYTF.

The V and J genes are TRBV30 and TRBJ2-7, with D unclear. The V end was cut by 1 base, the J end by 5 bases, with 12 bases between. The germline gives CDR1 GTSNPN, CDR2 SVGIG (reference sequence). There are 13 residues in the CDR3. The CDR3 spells CAWSGAIQDEQYF. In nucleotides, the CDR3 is TGTGCCTGGAGTGGTGCGATCCAAGACGAGCAGTACTTC.

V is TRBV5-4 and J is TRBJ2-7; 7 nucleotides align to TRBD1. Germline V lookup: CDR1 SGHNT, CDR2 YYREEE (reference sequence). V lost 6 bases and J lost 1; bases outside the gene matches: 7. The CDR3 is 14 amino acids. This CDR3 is CASTPRQGSYEQYF. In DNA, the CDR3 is TGTGCCAGCACCCCCCGACAGGGATCCTACGAGCAGTACTTC.

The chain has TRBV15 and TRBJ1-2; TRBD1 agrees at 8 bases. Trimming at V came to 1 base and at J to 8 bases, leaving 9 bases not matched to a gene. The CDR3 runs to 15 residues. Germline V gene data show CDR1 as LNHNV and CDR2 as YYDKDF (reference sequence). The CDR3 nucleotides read TGTGCCACCAGCAGAGCGGTCCAGGGGGCGGAAGGCTACACCTTC. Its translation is CATSRAVQGAEGYTF.

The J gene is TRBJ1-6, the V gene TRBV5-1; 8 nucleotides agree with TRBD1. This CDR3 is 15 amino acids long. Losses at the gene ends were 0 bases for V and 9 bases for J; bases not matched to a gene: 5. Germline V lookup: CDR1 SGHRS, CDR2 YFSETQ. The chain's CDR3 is CASSLVGQGGSPLHF. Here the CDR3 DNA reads TGCGCCAGCAGCTTGGTTGGACAGGGCGGTTCACCCCTCCACTTT.

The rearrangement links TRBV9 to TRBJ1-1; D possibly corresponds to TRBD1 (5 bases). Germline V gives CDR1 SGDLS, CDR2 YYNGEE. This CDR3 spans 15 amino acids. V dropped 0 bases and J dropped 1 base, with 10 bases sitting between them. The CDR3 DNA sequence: TGTGCCAGCAGCGTAGAAGGACACACGAACACTGAAGCTTTCTTT. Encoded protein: CASSVEGHTNTEAFF.

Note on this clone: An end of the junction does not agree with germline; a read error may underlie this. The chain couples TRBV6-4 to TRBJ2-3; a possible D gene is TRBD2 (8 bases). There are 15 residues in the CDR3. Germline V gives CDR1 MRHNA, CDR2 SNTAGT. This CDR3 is CASSDSVAGTDKQYF. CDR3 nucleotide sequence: TGTGCCAGCAGTGACTCAGTAGCGGGGACAGATAAGCAGTATTTT.

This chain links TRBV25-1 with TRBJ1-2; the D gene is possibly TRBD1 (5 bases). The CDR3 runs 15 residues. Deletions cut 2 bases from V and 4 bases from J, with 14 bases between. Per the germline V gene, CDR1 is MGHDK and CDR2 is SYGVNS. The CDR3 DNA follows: TGTGCCAGCAGTGAAACGGACACAAAGTTCTATGGCTACACCTTC. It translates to CASSETDTKFYGYTF.

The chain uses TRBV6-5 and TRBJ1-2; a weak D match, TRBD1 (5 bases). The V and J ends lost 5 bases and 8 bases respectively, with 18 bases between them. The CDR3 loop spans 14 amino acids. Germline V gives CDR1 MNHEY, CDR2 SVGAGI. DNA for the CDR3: TGTGCCAGCAGTGTAGGTGGACAAAGCTTCGGCTACACCTTC. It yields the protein CASSVGGQSFGYTF.

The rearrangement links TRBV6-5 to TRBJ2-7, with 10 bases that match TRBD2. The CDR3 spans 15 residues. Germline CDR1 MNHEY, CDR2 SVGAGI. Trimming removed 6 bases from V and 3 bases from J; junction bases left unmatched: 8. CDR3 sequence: CASRTGTSGIYEQYF. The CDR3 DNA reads TGTGCCAGCAGGACTGGCACTAGCGGGATCTACGAGCAGTACTTC.

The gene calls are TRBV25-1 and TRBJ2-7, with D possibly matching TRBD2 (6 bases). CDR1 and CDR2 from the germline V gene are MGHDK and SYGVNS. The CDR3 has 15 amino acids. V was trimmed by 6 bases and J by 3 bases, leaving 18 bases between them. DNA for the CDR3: TGTGCCAGCAGGTTTTCTAGCGATGGAGGCTACGAGCAGTACTTC. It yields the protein CASRFSSDGGYEQYF.

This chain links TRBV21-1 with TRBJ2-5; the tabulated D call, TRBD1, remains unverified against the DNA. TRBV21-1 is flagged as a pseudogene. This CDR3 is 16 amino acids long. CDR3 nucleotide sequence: TGTGCCAGCAGCAAAGGTGGCAGATCTTTACAAGAGACCCAGTACTTC. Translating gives CASSKGGRSLQETQYF.

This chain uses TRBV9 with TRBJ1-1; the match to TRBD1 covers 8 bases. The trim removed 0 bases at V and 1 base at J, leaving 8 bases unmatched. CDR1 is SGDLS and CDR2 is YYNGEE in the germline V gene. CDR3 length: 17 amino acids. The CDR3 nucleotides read TGTGCCAGCAGCGTAGGTGGCAGGGGGCCGGAGAACACTGAAGCTTTCTTT. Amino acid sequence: CASSVGGRGPENTEAFF.

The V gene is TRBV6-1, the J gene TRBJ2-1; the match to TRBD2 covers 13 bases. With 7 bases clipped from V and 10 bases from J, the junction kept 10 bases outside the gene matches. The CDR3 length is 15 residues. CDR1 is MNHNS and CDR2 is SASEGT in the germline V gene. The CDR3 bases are TGTGCCAGCACCCTAGGACTAGCGGGAGCGGCCGAGCAGTTCTTC. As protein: CASTLGLAGAAEQFF.

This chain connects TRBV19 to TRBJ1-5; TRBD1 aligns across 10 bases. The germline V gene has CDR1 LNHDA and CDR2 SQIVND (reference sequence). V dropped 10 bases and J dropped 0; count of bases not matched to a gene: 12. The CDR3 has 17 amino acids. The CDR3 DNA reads TGTGCCACAGCAACGAGACAGGGGGCCTATAGCAATCAGCCCCAGCATTTT. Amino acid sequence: CATATRQGAYSNQPQHF.

The CDR3 loop is CASSQGTVNTEAFF. CDR3 coding DNA: TGTGCCAGCAGCCAAGGTACGGTGAACACTGAAGCTTTCTTT. The V call is TRBV14, the J call TRBJ1-1; D is undetermined. CDR3 length: 14 amino acids. V dropped 1 base and J dropped 0 bases, with 6 bases sitting between them. Looked up from germline, CDR1 is SGHDN and CDR2 is FVKESK.

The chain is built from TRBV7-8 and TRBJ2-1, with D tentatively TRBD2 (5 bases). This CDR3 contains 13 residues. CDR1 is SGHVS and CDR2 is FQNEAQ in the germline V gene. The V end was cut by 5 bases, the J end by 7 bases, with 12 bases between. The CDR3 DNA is TGTGCCAGCAGCCTTCCCGGGGATAATGAGCAGTTCTTC. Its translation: CASSLPGDNEQFF.

In nucleotides, the CDR3 is TGCGCCAGCAGCCAATCAGGGGTGGCCTACGAGCAGTACTTC. Its translation is CASSQSGVAYEQYF. The chain carries TRBV4-1 and TRBJ2-7; a possible D gene is TRBD1 (6 bases). Trimming removed 2 bases at V and 2 bases at J, with 10 bases between. Germline V gives CDR1 MGHRA, CDR2 YSYEKL. The CDR3 length is 14 residues.

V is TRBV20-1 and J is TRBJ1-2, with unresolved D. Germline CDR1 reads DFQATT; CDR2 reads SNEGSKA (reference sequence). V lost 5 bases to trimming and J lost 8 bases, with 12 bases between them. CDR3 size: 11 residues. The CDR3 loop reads CSAGIDGGYTF. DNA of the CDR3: TGCAGTGCTGGTATCGACGGGGGCTACACCTTC.

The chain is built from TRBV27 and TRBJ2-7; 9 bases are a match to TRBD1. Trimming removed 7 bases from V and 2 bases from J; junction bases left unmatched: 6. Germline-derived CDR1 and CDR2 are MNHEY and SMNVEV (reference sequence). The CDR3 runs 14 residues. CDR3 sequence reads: CASKPGQGAYEQYF. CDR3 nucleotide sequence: TGTGCCAGCAAACCGGGACAGGGTGCCTACGAGCAGTACTTC.

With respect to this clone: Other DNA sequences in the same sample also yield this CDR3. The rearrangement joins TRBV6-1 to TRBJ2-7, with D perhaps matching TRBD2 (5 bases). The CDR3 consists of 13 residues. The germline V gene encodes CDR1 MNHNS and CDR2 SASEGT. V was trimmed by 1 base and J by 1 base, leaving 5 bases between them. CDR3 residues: CASSEGESYEQYF. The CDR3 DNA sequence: TGTGCCAGCAGTGAAGGGGAGTCCTACGAGCAGTACTTC.